These 24 T cell receptor beta chains were all obtained from the same sample, sequenced in a study of blood T cell repertoires in COVID-19. The repertoire was sequenced with immunoSEQ multiplex PCR; TCRdb's copy has only in-frame clones and lacks some. The sample includes about 190,000 clones, about nine tenths of them seen just once. Material for sequencing was peripheral blood. These receptors all come from a young man with active or convalescent COVID-19.

The chain joins TRBV5-1 to TRBJ2-2, with 14 bases lining up with TRBD2. CDR3 length equals 14 residues. Germline V gene data show CDR1 as SGHRS and CDR2 as YFSETQ. The V and J ends lost 4 bases and 13 bases, in that order; junction bases with no gene match: 6. Here the CDR3 reads CASSGGTSGSWLFF. The DNA of the CDR3 is TGCGCCAGCAGCGGCGGGACTAGCGGGAGTTGGCTGTTTTTT. The complete variable domain, with remaining parts taken from reference TRBV5-1 and TRBJ2-2, reads KAGVTQTPRYLIKTRGQQVTLSCSPISGHRSVSWYQQTPGQGLQFLFEYFSETQRNKGNFPGRFSGRQFSNSRSEMNVSTLELGDSALYLCASSGGTSGSWLFFGEGSRLTVL.

The chain joins TRBV18 to TRBJ2-1, with TRBD1 matching over 7 bases. V gave up 3 bases and J gave up 8 bases; unmatched junction bases: 7. The CDR3 has 14 residues. Germline values: CDR1 KGHSH, CDR2 LQKENI. The CDR3 is CASSPATGNDEQFF. The DNA of the CDR3 is TGTGCCAGCTCACCTGCGACAGGGAATGATGAGCAGTTCTTC.

The chain couples TRBV5-4 to TRBJ1-2; TRBD1 matches at 7 bases. The CDR3 length is 15 residues. Germline V lookup: CDR1 SGHNT, CDR2 YYREEE (reference sequence). The ends lost 3 bases at V and 6 bases at J; junction bases unmatched: 11. The CDR3 coding sequence is TGTGCCAGCAGCTCGTATAAGACAGGGTCCGATGGCTACACCTTC. Protein: CASSSYKTGSDGYTF.

The chain couples TRBV3-1 (or the pseudogene TRBV3-2) to TRBJ2-3; 9 nucleotides align to TRBD2. There are 15 residues in the CDR3. The germline CDR1 and CDR2 sequences are LGHDT and YNNKEL (reference sequence). Trimming cost V 3 bases and J 2 bases; bases outside gene matches: 3. This CDR3 is CASSHSSGVTDTQYF. The CDR3 DNA reads TGTGCCAGCAGCCATTCTAGCGGGGTCACAGATACGCAGTATTTT.

The J gene is TRBJ1-5, the V gene TRBV6-6; D is unclear. Trimming cost V 2 bases and J 7 bases, with 6 bases left between them. Germline assignment: CDR1 MNHNY and CDR2 SVGAGI (reference sequence). The CDR3 runs 12 residues. The CDR3 here is CASSYPGQPQHF. The CDR3 bases are TGTGCCAGCAGTTACCCCGGGCAGCCCCAGCATTTT.

This chain joins TRBV10-3 and TRBJ1-3, with 9 bases matching TRBD1. With V trimmed by 6 bases and J by 0 bases, 0 bases remained unmatched. This CDR3 is built from 14 residues. Germline loops: CDR1 ENHRY, CDR2 SYGVKD. The CDR3 DNA is TGTGCCATCAGGACAGGGGGCTCTGGAAACACCATATATTTT. The encoded protein is CAIRTGGSGNTIYF.

This chain joins TRBV7-9 and TRBJ1-6; 7 nucleotides agree with TRBD1. Germline-derived CDR1 and CDR2 are SEHNR and FQNEAQ (reference sequence). This CDR3 is built from 15 residues. The junction had 6 bases not matched to a gene; V was cut back by 5 bases and J by 5 bases. The CDR3 bases are TGTGCCAGCAGCGGACGGACAGGAAATAATTCACCCCTCCACTTT. The encoded protein is CASSGRTGNNSPLHF. Looking up the rest from reference TRBV7-9 and TRBJ1-6 gives the full variable domain: DTGVSQNPRHKITKRGQNVTFRCDPISEHNRLYWYRQTLGQGPEFLTYFQNEAQLEKSRLLSDRFSAERPKGSFSTLEIQRTEQGDSAMYLCASSGRTGNNSPLHFGNGTRLTVT.

This chain links TRBV6-1 with TRBJ2-3; 11 bases fit TRBD2. Germline V lookup: CDR1 MNHNS, CDR2 SASEGT. This CDR3 has 16 amino acids. V gave up 6 bases and J gave up 2 bases; unmatched junction bases: 7. CDR3 DNA sequence: TGTGCCAGCAGGGAACTAGCGGGGGTGTACACAGATACGCAGTATTTT. This encodes CASRELAGVYTDTQYF.

J is TRBJ1-1 and V is TRBV5-1; D unclear. The CDR3 extends over 13 amino acids. V was shortened by 0 bases and J by 5 bases, with 8 bases between the two germline ends. Looked up from germline, CDR1 is SGHRS and CDR2 is YFSETQ. This chain's CDR3 is CASSLVARTEAFF. DNA of the CDR3: TGCGCCAGCAGCTTGGTAGCTCGTACTGAAGCTTTCTTT.

The V call is TRBV28, the J call TRBJ1-1; D ambiguous. Germline values: CDR1 MDHEN, CDR2 SYDVKM. This CDR3 region has 17 residues. V was clipped by 3 bases and J by 7 bases, with 24 bases between them. This CDR3 reads CASSLGIGMRTANEAFF. Written as DNA, the CDR3 is TGTGCCAGCAGTTTGGGGATTGGGATGAGGACTGCAAATGAAGCTTTCTTT.

The chain carries TRBV7-9 and TRBJ2-5; 7 positions agree with TRBD2. V lost 2 bases, J lost 4 bases, and 7 bases stayed unmatched. This CDR3 is built from 15 residues. Germline values: CDR1 SEHNR, CDR2 FQNEAQ (reference sequence). The CDR3 coding sequence is TGTGCCAGCAGCTTATACCGGCCGGGGGGAGAGACCCAGTACTTC. Translated, it gives CASSLYRPGGETQYF.

V is TRBV21-1 and J is TRBJ1-5; TRBD1 reflects the table's D call only, with no check against the DNA. TRBV21-1 is marked as a pseudogene. There are 18 residues in the CDR3. CDR3 DNA: TGTGCCAGCAGCTCTACGAAACAGGGGGCGGGAAGCAATCAGCCCCAGCATTTT. Translated: CASSSTKQGAGSNQPQHF.

J is TRBJ2-7 and V is TRBV12-3 or TRBV12-4, with unresolved D. Trimming removed 0 bases at V and 3 bases at J, with 6 bases between. CDR3 size: 13 residues. This CDR3 reads CASSLARGYEQYF. The CDR3 coding sequence is TGTGCCAGCAGTTTAGCGCGCGGCTACGAGCAGTACTTC.

This chain uses TRBV10-1 with TRBJ1-1; D might be TRBD1 (5 bases). From germline, CDR1 is WNHNN and CDR2 SYGVQD (reference sequence). This CDR3 is 14 amino acids long. Trimming removed 6 bases at V and 3 bases at J, with 14 bases between. CDR3 sequence reads: CASSPGEVDTEAFF. The CDR3 bases are TGCGCCAGCAGCCCGGGGGAGGTGGACACTGAAGCTTTCTTT.

The chain is built from TRBV11-2 and TRBJ1-2; 11 bases are shared with TRBD1. V lost 0 bases, J lost 6 bases, and 6 bases stayed unmatched. Germline assignment: CDR1 SGHAT and CDR2 FQNNGV. The CDR3 is 16 residues long. CDR3 residues: CASSLDPDRGLDGYTF. The DNA of the CDR3 is TGTGCCAGCAGCTTAGACCCGGACAGGGGGCTGGATGGCTACACCTTC.

The chain has TRBV27 and TRBJ1-1; D not certain. The V gene lost 0 bases and the J gene lost 0 bases, with 8 bases spanning the gap. Per the germline V gene, CDR1 is MNHEY and CDR2 is SMNVEV (reference sequence). The CDR3 length is 15 residues. CDR3 residues: CASSLSPVMNTEAFF. The CDR3 DNA is TGTGCCAGCAGTTTATCACCGGTTATGAACACTGAAGCTTTCTTT.

This chain connects TRBV5-6 to TRBJ2-7, with 8 bases that match TRBD1. This CDR3 is 14 amino acids long. Germline assignment: CDR1 SGHDT and CDR2 YYEEEE. V lost 4 bases and J lost 4; bases outside the gene matches: 7. The CDR3 nucleotides are TGTGCCAGCAGCCCCGGGACAGGCTTTTACGAGCAGTACTTC. It specifies CASSPGTGFYEQYF. Full variable domain (remainder filled in from reference TRBV5-6 and TRBJ2-7): DAGVTQSPTHLIKTRGQQVTLRCSPKSGHDTVSWYQQALGQGPQFIFQYYEEEERQRGNFPDRFSGHQFPNYSSELNVNALLLGDSALYLCASSPGTGFYEQYFGPGTRLTVT.

The genes are TRBV5-5 and TRBJ1-6, with D unclear. The CDR3 is 15 amino acids. V was shortened by 0 bases and J by 0 bases, with 4 bases between the two germline ends. Germline V gene data show CDR1 as SGHKS and CDR2 as YYEKEE (reference sequence). The CDR3: CASSLGSSYNSPLHF. The CDR3 nucleotides are TGTGCCAGCAGCTTGGGCAGCTCCTATAATTCACCCCTCCACTTT.

The chain has TRBV6-1 and TRBJ2-2; weak D call: TRBD2 (6 bases). Trimming removed 2 bases at V and 7 bases at J, with 14 bases between. CDR1 is MNHNS and CDR2 is SASEGT in the germline V gene. The CDR3 loop spans 15 amino acids. CDR3 sequence reads: CASSEFTGEHGELFF. The CDR3 coding sequence is TGTGCCAGCAGTGAATTTACGGGGGAGCACGGGGAGCTGTTTTTT.

V and J are TRBV5-1 and TRBJ1-2, with 7 bases that match TRBD1. CDR1 and CDR2 from the germline V gene are SGHRS and YFSETQ. V dropped 3 bases and J dropped 5; count of bases not matched to a gene: 16. The CDR3 has 17 amino acids. CDR3: CASSSLVGRDSLYGYTF. The CDR3 DNA reads as TGCGCCAGCAGCTCACTCGTCGGCCGGGACAGCCTATATGGCTACACCTTC.

As for this clone: At one boundary the junction diverges from the germline segment, which might be a read error. V and J are TRBV30 and TRBJ1-5; weak D call: TRBD1 (5 bases). Germline values: CDR1 GTSNPN, CDR2 SVGIG (reference sequence). The CDR3 totals 13 residues. In DNA form, the CDR3 reads TGTGCCTGGAGTGCCAAAACGGCTGGGGCCAGGCGTTTT. Translating it yields CAWSAKTAGARRF.

This rearrangement joins TRBV6-1 to TRBJ2-3, with D maybe TRBD2 (5 bases). CDR1 is MNHNS and CDR2 is SASEGT in the germline V gene. Trimming took 1 base from V and 0 from J, leaving 11 bases between them. This CDR3 region has 16 residues. CDR3 nucleotides: TGTGCCAGCAGTGAAGGTATAGCGCGAAGCACAGATACGCAGTATTTT. This gives the protein CASSEGIARSTDTQYF.

The rearrangement links TRBV15 to TRBJ2-7; D gene uncertain. Germline CDR1 reads LNHNV; CDR2 reads YYDKDF (reference sequence). The V end lost 3 bases, the J end lost 3 bases, and 18 bases lay between the germline ends. The CDR3 is 16 residues long. CDR3 bases: TGTGCCACCAGCAGTACAGATTCACAAGGCCTCTACGAGCAGTACTTC. Translation gives CATSSTDSQGLYEQYF. Filled out from reference TRBV15 and TRBJ2-7, the complete variable domain reads DAMVIQNPRYQVTQFGKPVTLSCSQTLNHNVMYWYQQKSSQAPKLLFHYYDKDFNNEADTPDNFQSRRPNTSFCFLDIRSPGLGDTAMYLCATSSTDSQGLYEQYFGPGTRLTVT.

The chain links TRBV6-2 or TRBV6-3 to TRBJ1-1; 11 bases are a match to TRBD1. CDR1 is MNHEY and CDR2 is SVGEGT in the germline V gene. Trimming cost V 6 bases and J 5 bases; bases outside gene matches: 8. The CDR3 runs 15 residues. The CDR3 nucleotides are TGTGCCAGCAGCGAGGACAGGGGGCAAGGGACTGAAGCTTTCTTT. This codes for CASSEDRGQGTEAFF.